The 10 T cell receptor beta chains listed next were all sequenced from one sample in a study of T cell changes during pregnancy in multiple sclerosis. TCRdb keeps only in-frame clones here, not all; method: immunoSEQ multiplex PCR. The table shows around 60,000 clones, with 80% to 95% occurring only once. The input for sequencing was peripheral blood, taken in the second trimester of pregnancy. The source of these receptors is a female donor with multiple sclerosis, enrolled in a pregnancy study.

This chain uses TRBV11-3 with TRBJ1-1; D remains ambiguous. This CDR3 comprises 14 residues. The germline CDR1 and CDR2 sequences are SGHNT and YENEEA. Deletions cut 5 bases from V and 3 bases from J, with 13 bases between. The CDR3 sequence is CASSPGGSDTEAFF. The CDR3 coding sequence is TGTGCCAGCAGCCCAGGAGGTTCGGACACTGAAGCTTTCTTT.

This sequence joins TRBV25-1 and TRBJ2-5, with 7 bases fitting TRBD1. Germline V gene lookup returns CDR1 MGHDK and CDR2 SYGVNS. With 5 bases clipped from V and 4 bases from J, the junction kept 13 bases outside the gene matches. This CDR3 region has 16 residues. The CDR3 DNA reads as TGTGCCAGCAGTCCCTATCCGACAGGGTTAGCAGAGACCCAGTACTTC. It yields the protein CASSPYPTGLAETQYF.

The J gene is TRBJ2-3, the V gene TRBV13; D remains unclear. Trimming took off 2 bases at V and 0 bases at J, with 3 bases between the two ends. The CDR3 is 13 residues long. The germline gives CDR1 PRHDT, CDR2 FYEKMQ (reference sequence). CDR3 sequence reads: CASSLYSTDTQYF. In DNA form, the CDR3 reads TGTGCCAGCAGCTTATATAGCACAGATACGCAGTATTTT.

The DNA of the CDR3 is TGCGCCAGCAGCTTGGGACTAAATAGGGACACTGAAGCTTTCTTT. Translation gives CASSLGLNRDTEAFF. The gene calls are TRBV5-1 and TRBJ1-1; unclear D gene. Germline V gene lookup returns CDR1 SGHRS and CDR2 YFSETQ. This CDR3 has 15 amino acids. Trimming removed 0 bases at V and 3 bases at J, with 12 bases between.

The genes are TRBV5-6 and TRBJ2-2; weak D call: TRBD1 (5 bases). The CDR3 totals 14 residues. V gave up 0 bases and J gave up 6 bases, with 9 bases separating them. Germline CDR1 and CDR2: SGHDT and YYEEEE. The CDR3 here is CASSLVNRPGELFF. CDR3 coding DNA: TGTGCCAGCAGCTTGGTAAACAGGCCCGGGGAGCTGTTTTTT.

The chain uses TRBV6-1 and TRBJ1-1; D is possibly TRBD1 (5 bases). Germline V gene sequence: CDR1 MNHNS, CDR2 SASEGT. V was shortened by 3 bases and J by 3 bases, with 8 bases between the two germline ends. This CDR3 has 13 amino acids. The CDR3 coding sequence is TGTGCCAGCAGTGATCAGGGCTACACTGAAGCTTTCTTT. Its translation is CASSDQGYTEAFF.

This chain joins TRBV5-6 and TRBJ1-1; D uncertain. This CDR3 contains 11 residues. The germline V gene has CDR1 SGHDT and CDR2 YYEEEE. Trimming took off 0 bases at V and 6 bases at J, with 3 bases between the two ends. CDR3 residues: CASSLVSEAFF. The CDR3 DNA reads TGTGCCAGCAGCTTGGTATCTGAAGCTTTCTTT.

The V and J genes are TRBV7-2 and TRBJ2-5, with 8 bases identical to TRBD2. Trimming removed 1 base from V and 3 bases from J; junction bases left unmatched: 7. CDR1 is SGHTA and CDR2 is FQGNSA in the germline V gene. The CDR3 is made up of 16 amino acids. CDR3 DNA sequence: TGTGCCAGCAGCTTAGGTTTTGCGGGAGGTAAAGAGACCCAGTACTTC. It translates to CASSLGFAGGKETQYF.

The chain carries TRBV27 and TRBJ2-2; 9 bases are a match to TRBD1. The V segment lost 4 bases and the J segment 6 bases; nucleotides outside the gene matches: 3. Germline-derived CDR1 and CDR2 are MNHEY and SMNVEV (reference sequence). This CDR3 is 14 amino acids long. For the CDR3, the DNA is TGTGCCAGCAGTTGGACAGGGGAGCCCGGGGAGCTGTTTTTT. Protein product: CASSWTGEPGELFF.

The chain recombines TRBV5-1 with TRBJ1-3; unclear D gene. Germline assignment: CDR1 SGHRS and CDR2 YFSETQ. Trimming left V 5 bases short and J 0 bases short, with 9 bases between. The CDR3 has 14 residues. CDR3 DNA: TGCGCCAGCAGAGACGGGAACTCTGGAAACACCATATATTTT. Translating it yields CASRDGNSGNTIYF.